The rows below give T cell receptor beta chains drawn from one sample of a study of CD8 T cells in Susac syndrome. One entry per CDR3 protein, called by TCRdb with MiXCR from the immunoSEQ multiplex PCR reads. The table has approximately 100,000 distinct CDR3 sequences, roughly 95% seen once. Sequencing used CD4+ T cells from PBMCs. These TCRs come from a human donor in good health. The CDR3 runs from the conserved cysteine through the conserved F or W. A D gene is named only where the DNA matches it firmly. Clone size appears in some rows only: once, few, many, or a class for an expanded clone.

j_call v_call d_call clone_size cdr3_length cdr3_aa cdr3_nt
TRBJ2-7 TRBV3-1 - - 14 CASSQGLGAYEQYF TGTGCCAGCAGCCAAGGTCTAGGAGCCTACGAGCAGTACTTC
TRBJ2-1 TRBV6-2/TRBV6-3 - - 18 CASSSPGGTESSYNEQFF TGTGCCAGCAGTTCCCCAGGGGGGACAGAGAGCTCCTACAATGAGCAGTTCTTC
TRBJ1-5 TRBV4-2 - - 14 CASSQGSSNQPQHF TGTGCCAGCAGCCAAGGGTCTAGCAATCAGCCCCAGCATTTT
TRBJ2-2 TRBV4-3 TRBD2 - 17 CASSQGTSGTNTGELFF TGCGCCAGCAGCCAAGGGACTAGCGGAACGAACACCGGGGAGCTGTTTTTT
TRBJ2-1 TRBV20-1 TRBD1 - 11 CSARADRAGFF TGCAGTGCTAGAGCCGACAGGGCTGGGTTCTTC
TRBJ2-7 TRBV7-2 - - 13 CASSRGLPGEQYF TGTGCCAGCAGCCGGGGACTCCCGGGCGAGCAGTACTTC
TRBJ1-3 TRBV29-1 TRBD1 - 15 CSVEEWDRGGNTIYF TGCAGCGTTGAAGAATGGGACAGGGGTGGAAACACCATATATTTT
TRBJ2-7 TRBV12-3/TRBV12-4 - - 13 CASSSRRSYEQYF TGTGCCAGCAGTTCCCGGAGGTCCTACGAGCAGTACTTC
TRBJ1-5 TRBV7-2 - - 16 CASSPGREYSNQPQHF TGTGCCAGCAGCCCCGGGCGGGAGTATAGCAATCAGCCCCAGCATTTT
TRBJ2-2 TRBV7-9 TRBD1 - 18 CASSLNRRGHANTGELFF TGTGCCAGCAGCTTAAATCGCAGGGGGCACGCGAACACCGGGGAGCTGTTTTTT
TRBJ1-4 TRBV4-3 - - 16 CASSTSPGIIGEKLFF TGCGCCAGCAGCACGTCACCGGGGATCATCGGTGAAAAACTGTTTTTT
TRBJ1-2 TRBV7-8 TRBD1 - 16 CASSLGDRGLDYGYTF TGTGCCAGCAGCTTAGGGGACAGGGGTTTGGACTATGGCTACACCTTC
TRBJ1-2 TRBV20-1 - - 12 CSARTANYGYTF TGCAGTGCTCGGACAGCTAACTATGGCTACACCTTC
TRBJ2-5 TRBV24-1 TRBD1 - 15 CATSDGTDPQETQYF TGTGCCACCAGTGATGGGACAGACCCTCAAGAGACCCAGTACTTC
TRBJ2-3 TRBV6-2/TRBV6-3 TRBD1 - 16 CASSRRQGSHTDTQYF TGTGCCAGCAGTCGTCGACAGGGCAGCCACACAGATACGCAGTATTTT
TRBJ2-7 TRBV29-1 TRBD1 - 13 CSVKPGQGYEQYF TGCAGCGTTAAACCGGGACAGGGGTACGAGCAGTACTTC
TRBJ2-7 TRBV12-3/TRBV12-4 - - 15 CASSDRDKGLYEQYF TGTGCCAGCAGTGACCGGGACAAGGGGCTCTACGAGCAGTACTTC
TRBJ1-2 TRBV18 - - 16 CASSPPSGQANYGYTF TGTGCCAGCTCACCACCGTCGGGGCAAGCTAACTATGGCTACACCTTC
TRBJ2-2 TRBV28 - - 16 CASTDQTGPNTGELFF TGTGCCAGCACTGATCAGACAGGCCCGAACACCGGGGAGCTGTTTTTT
TRBJ2-3 TRBV2 - - 12 CASRSTSQRWDF TGTGCCAGCAGATCGACTTCCCAGCGGTGGGATTTT
TRBJ2-7 TRBV20-1 - - 14 CSATPTRMGAEQYF TGCAGTGCTACCCCGACTAGGATGGGAGCCGAGCAGTACTTC
TRBJ2-7 TRBV29-1 - - 13 CSVDSGIGYEQYF TGCAGCGTTGATAGTGGCATTGGTTACGAGCAGTACTTC
TRBJ1-4 TRBV20-1 - - 16 CSVLKDPRRLNEKLFF TGCAGTGTACTCAAAGACCCTCGACGGCTTAATGAAAAACTGTTTTTT
TRBJ1-1 TRBV28 - - 13 CASSPSKNTEAFF TGTGCCAGCAGCCCTTCGAAGAACACTGAAGCTTTCTTT
TRBJ2-7 TRBV2 TRBD2 once 16 CASIGAGGPVSYEQYF TGTGCCAGCATCGGAGCGGGGGGCCCCGTTTCCTACGAGCAGTACTTC
TRBJ2-1 TRBV9 - - 15 CASSPRGDSYNEQFF TGTGCCAGCAGCCCCAGGGGGGACTCCTACAATGAGCAGTTCTTC
TRBJ1-1 TRBV11-2 TRBD1 - 20 CASSRRDREGFWGVNTEAFF TGTGCCAGCAGCCGCCGGGACAGGGAAGGTTTTTGGGGAGTGAACACTGAAGCTTTCTTT
TRBJ2-7 TRBV3-1 - - 15 CASSQAPLGSYEQYF TGTGCCAGCAGCCAAGCCCCCTTAGGCTCCTACGAGCAGTACTTC